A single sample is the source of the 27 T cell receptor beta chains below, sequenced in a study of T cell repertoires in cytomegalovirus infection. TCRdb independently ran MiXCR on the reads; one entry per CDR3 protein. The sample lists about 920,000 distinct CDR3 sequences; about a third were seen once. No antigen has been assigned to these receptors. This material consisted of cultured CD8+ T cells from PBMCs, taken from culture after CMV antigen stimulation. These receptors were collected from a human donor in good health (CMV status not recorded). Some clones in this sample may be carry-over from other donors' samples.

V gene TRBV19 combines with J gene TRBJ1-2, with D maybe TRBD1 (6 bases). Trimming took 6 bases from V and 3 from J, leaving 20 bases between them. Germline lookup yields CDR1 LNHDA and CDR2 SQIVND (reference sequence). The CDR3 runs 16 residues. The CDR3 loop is CASRKRGADPYYGYTF. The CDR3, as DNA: TGTGCCAGTAGGAAACGGGGGGCCGACCCTTACTATGGCTACACCTTC.

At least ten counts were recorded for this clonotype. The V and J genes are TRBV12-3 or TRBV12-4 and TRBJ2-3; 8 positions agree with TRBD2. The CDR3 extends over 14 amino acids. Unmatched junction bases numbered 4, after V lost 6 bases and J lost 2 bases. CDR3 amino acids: CASSFGGVTDTQYF. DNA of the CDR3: TGTGCCAGCAGCTTCGGGGGGGTCACAGATACGCAGTATTTT.

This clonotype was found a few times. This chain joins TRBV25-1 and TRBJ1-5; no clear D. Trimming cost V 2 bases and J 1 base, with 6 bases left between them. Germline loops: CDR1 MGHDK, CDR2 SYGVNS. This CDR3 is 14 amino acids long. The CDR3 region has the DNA TGTGCCAGCAGTGAACGTTTGAGCAATCAGCCCCAGCATTTT. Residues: CASSERLSNQPQHF.

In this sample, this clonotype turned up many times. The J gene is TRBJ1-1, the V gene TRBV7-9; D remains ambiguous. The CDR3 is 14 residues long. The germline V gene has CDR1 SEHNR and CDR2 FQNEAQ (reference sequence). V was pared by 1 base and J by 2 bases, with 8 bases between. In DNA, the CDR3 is TGTGCCAGCAGCTTAGAGCCGGGTAACACTGAAGCTTTCTTT. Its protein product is CASSLEPGNTEAFF.

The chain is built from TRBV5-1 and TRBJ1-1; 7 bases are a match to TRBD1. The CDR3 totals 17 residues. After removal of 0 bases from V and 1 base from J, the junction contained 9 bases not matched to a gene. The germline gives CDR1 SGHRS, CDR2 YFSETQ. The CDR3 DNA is TGCGCCAGCAGCTTGGCGCAGGGGGAGATTACGAACACTGAAGCTTTCTTT. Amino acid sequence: CASSLAQGEITNTEAFF.

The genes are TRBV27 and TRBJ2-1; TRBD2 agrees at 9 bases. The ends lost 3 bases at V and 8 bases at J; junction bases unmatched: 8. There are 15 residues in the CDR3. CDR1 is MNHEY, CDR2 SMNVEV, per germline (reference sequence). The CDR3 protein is CASSLAGLAIYEQFF. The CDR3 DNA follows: TGTGCCAGCAGTTTGGCGGGACTAGCAATATATGAGCAGTTCTTC.

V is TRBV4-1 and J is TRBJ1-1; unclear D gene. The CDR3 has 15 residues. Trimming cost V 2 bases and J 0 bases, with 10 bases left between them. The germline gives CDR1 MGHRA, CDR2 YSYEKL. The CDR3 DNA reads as TGCGCCAGCAGCCAAAGCATCTTTATGAACACTGAAGCTTTCTTT. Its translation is CASSQSIFMNTEAFF.

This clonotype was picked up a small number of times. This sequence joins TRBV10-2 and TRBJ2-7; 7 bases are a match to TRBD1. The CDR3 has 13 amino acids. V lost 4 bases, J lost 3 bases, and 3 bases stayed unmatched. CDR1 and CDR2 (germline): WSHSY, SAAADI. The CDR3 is CASSVGGLYEQYF. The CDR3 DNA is TGCGCCAGCAGTGTAGGGGGCCTCTACGAGCAGTACTTC.

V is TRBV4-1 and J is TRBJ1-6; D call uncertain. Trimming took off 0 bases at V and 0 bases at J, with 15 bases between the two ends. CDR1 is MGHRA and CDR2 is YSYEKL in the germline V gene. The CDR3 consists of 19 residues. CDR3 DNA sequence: TGCGCCAGCAGCCAAGAGTCGTCAGAACTAAGCTCCTATAATTCACCCCTCCACTTT. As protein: CASSQESSELSSYNSPLHF.

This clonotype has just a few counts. This CDR3 reads CATQGLGKYNEQFF. CDR3 coding DNA: TGTGCCACCCAGGGACTCGGAAAATACAATGAGCAGTTCTTC. The gene calls are TRBV27 and TRBJ2-1, with D possibly matching TRBD2 (6 bases). Trimming left V 10 bases short and J 4 bases short, with 17 bases between. This CDR3 comprises 14 residues. Germline-derived CDR1 and CDR2 are MNHEY and SMNVEV (reference sequence).

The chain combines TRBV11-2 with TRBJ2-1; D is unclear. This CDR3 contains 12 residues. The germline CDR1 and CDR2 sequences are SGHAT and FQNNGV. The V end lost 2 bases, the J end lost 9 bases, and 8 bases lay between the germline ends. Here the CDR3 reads CASSLSPLEQFF. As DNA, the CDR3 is TGTGCCAGCAGCTTATCACCTCTTGAGCAGTTCTTC.

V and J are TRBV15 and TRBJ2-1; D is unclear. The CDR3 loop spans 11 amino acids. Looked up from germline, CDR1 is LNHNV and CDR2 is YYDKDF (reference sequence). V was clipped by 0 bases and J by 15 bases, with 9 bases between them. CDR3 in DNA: TGTGCCACCAGCAGAGATGGTGAACCGTTCTTC. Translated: CATSRDGEPFF.

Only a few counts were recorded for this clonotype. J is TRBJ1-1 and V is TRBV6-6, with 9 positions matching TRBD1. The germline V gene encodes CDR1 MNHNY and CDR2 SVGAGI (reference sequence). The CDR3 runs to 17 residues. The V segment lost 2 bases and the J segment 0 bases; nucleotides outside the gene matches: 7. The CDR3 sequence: CASSYPATGGMNTEAFF. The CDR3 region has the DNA TGTGCCAGCAGTTACCCTGCTACAGGGGGCATGAACACTGAAGCTTTCTTT.

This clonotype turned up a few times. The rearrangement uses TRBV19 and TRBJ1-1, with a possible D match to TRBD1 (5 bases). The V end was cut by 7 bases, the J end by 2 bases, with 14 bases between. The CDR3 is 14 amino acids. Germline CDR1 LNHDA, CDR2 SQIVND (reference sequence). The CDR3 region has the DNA TGTGCCAGTACCTTAGGGGATCATAACACTGAAGCTTTCTTT. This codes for CASTLGDHNTEAFF.

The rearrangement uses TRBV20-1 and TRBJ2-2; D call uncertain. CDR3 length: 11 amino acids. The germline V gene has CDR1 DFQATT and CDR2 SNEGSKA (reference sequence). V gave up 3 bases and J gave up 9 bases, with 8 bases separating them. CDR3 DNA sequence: TGCAGTGCTAGGGTCGGCAGGGAGCTGTTTTTT. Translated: CSARVGRELFF.

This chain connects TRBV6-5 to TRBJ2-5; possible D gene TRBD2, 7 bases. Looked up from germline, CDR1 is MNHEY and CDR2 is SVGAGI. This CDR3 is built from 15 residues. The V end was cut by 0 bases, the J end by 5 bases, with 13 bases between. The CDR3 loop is CASSYSGGGPETQYF. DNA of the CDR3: TGTGCCAGCAGTTACTCGGGGGGGGGGCCCGAGACCCAGTACTTC.

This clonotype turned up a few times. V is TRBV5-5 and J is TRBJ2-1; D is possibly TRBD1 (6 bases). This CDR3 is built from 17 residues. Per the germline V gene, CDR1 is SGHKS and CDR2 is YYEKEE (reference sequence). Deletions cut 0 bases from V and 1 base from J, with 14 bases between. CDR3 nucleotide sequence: TGTGCCAGCAGCTTGGTGCCCAGGGGTAGTTCCTACAATGAGCAGTTCTTC. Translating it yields CASSLVPRGSSYNEQFF.

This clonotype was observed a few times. CDR3 amino acids: CSACHGTGANTGELFF. The DNA for the CDR3 is TGCAGTGCTTGCCACGGGACAGGGGCCAACACCGGGGAGCTGTTTTTT. The chain uses TRBV20-1 and TRBJ2-2, with 10 bases identical to TRBD1. CDR1 is DFQATT, CDR2 SNEGSKA, per germline (reference sequence). V was clipped by 5 bases and J by 2 bases; unmatched bases: 8. This CDR3 spans 16 amino acids.

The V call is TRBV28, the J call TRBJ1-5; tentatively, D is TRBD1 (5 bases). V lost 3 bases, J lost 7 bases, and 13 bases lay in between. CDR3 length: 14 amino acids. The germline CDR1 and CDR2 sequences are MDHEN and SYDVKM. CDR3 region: CASSFWRGRQPQHF. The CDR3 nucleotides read TGTGCCAGCAGTTTTTGGAGGGGCAGACAGCCCCAGCATTTT.

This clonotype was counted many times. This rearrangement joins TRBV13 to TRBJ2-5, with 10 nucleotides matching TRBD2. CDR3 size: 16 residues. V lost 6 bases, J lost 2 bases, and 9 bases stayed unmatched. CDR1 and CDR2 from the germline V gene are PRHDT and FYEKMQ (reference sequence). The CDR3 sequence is CASRQSSGGLQETQYF. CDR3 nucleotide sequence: TGTGCCAGCAGACAATCTAGCGGGGGTTTACAAGAGACCCAGTACTTC.

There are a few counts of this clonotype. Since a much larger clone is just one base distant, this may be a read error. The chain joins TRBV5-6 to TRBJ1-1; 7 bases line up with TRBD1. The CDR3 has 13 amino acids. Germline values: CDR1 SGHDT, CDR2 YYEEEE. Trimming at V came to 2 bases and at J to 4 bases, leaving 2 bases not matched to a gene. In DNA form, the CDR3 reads TGTGCCAGCAGCTTAGGGACAGTCACTGAAGCTTTCTTT. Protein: CASSLGTVTEAFF.

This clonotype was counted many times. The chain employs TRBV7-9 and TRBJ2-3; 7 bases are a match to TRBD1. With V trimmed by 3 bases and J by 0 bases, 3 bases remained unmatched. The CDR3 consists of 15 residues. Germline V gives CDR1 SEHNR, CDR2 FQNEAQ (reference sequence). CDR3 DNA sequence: TGTGCCAGCAGCTTTGGACAGGCTAGCACAGATACGCAGTATTTT. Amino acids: CASSFGQASTDTQYF.

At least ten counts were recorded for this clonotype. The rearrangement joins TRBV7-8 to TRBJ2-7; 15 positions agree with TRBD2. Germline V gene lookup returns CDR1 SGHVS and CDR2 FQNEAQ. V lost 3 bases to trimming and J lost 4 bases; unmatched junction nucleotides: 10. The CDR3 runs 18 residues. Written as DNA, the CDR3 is TGTGCCAGCAGCTTGGGACTAGCGGGGGGAAAGAGGCCTTACGAGCAGTACGTC. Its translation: CASSLGLAGGKRPYEQYV.

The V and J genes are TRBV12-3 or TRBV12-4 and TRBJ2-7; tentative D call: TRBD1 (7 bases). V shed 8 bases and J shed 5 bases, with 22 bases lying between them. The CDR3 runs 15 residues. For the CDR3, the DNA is TGTGCCAGCGTCCCACCGATCAGGGGGGTCAACGAGCAGTACTTC. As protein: CASVPPIRGVNEQYF.

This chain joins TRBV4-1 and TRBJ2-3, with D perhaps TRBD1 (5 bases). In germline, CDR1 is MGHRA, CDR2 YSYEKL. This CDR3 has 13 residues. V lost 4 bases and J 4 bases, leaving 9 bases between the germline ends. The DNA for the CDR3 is TGCGCCAGCAGCCCGCTAGGGGCAGATACGCAGTATTTT. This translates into CASSPLGADTQYF.

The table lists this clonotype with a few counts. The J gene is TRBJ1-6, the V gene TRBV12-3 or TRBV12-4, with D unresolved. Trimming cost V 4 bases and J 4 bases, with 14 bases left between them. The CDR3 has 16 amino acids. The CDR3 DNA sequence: TGTGCCAGCAGTTCCCCTGGCGCAGGTTATAATTCACCCCTCCACTTT. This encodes CASSSPGAGYNSPLHF.

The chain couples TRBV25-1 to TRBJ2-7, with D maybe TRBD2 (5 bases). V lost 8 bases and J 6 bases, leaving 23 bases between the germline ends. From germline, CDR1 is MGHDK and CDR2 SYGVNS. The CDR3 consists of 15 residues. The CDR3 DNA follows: TGTGCCAGCGTCGAGGGCGGGTCGGGGTCGGGCGAGCAGTACTTC. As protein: CASVEGGSGSGEQYF.